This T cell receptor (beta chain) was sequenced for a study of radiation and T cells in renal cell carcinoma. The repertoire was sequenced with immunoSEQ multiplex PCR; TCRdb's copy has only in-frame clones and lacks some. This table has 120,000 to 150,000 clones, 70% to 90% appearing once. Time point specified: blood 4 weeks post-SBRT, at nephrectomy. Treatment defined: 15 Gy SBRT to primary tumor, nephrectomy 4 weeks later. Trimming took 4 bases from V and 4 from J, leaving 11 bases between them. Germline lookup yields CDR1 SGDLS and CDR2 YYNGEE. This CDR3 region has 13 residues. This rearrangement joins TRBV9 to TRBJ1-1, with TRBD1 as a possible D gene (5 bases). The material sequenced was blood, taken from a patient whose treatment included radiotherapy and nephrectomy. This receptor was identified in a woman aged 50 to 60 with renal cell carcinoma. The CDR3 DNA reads TGTGCCAGCAGCAGGACAATCGGCACTGAAGCTTTCTTT. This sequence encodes CASSRTIGTEAFF.